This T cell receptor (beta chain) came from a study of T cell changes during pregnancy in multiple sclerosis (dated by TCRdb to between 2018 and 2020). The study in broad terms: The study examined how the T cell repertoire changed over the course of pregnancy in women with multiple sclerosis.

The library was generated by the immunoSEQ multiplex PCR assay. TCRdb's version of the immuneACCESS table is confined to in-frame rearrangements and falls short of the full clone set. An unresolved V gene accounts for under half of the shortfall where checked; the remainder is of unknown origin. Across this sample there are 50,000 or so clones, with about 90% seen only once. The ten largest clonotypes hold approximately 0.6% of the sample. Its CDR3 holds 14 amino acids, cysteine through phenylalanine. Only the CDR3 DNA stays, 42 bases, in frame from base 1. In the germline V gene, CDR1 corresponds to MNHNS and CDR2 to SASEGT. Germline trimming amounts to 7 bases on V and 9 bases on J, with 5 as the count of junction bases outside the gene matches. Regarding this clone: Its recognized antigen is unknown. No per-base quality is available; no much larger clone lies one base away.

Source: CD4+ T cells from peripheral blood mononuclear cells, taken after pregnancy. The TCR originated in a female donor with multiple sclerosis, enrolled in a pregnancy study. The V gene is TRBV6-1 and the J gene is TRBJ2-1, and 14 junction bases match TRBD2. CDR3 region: CASIRLAGGGEQFF. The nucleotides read TGTGCCAGCATAAGACTAGCGGGAGGGGGTGAGCAGTTCTTC.